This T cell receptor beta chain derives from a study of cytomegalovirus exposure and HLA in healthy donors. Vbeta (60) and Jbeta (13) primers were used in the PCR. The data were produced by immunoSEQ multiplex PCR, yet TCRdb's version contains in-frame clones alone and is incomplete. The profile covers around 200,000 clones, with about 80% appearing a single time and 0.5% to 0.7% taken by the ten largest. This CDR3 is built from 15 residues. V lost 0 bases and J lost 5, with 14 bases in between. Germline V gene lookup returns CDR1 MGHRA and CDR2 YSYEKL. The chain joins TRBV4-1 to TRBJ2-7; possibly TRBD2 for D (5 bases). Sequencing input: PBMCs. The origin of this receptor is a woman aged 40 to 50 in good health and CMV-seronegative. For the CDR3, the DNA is TGCGCCAGCAGCCAAGACGGAGACTATTTGGACGAGCAGTACTTC. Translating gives CASSQDGDYLDEQYF.